This passage covers 25 T cell receptor beta chains from one sample sequenced in a study of early stage breast cancer tumors. Libraries were prepared by immunoSEQ multiplex PCR; TCRdb keeps only in-frame clonotypes and omits some of them. This table has a few thousand clones, about two thirds appearing once. Sequenced material: normal breast tissue next to the tumor. All receptors come from a person aged 55 to 75 with breast cancer.

The chain has TRBV7-3 and TRBJ2-3, with TRBD2 matching 8 bases. CDR3 length equals 14 residues. Per germline, CDR1 SGHTA and CDR2 FQGTGA. Unmatched junction bases numbered 4, after V lost 4 bases and J lost 4 bases. CDR3 DNA: TGTGCCAGCAGCTCCGGGACTAGATCAGATACGCAGTATTTT. This codes for CASSSGTRSDTQYF.

This sequence joins TRBV7-9 and TRBJ1-1; TRBD1 matches at 9 bases. Trimming at V came to 8 bases and at J to 5 bases, leaving 9 bases not matched to a gene. This CDR3 contains 14 residues. Germline values: CDR1 SEHNR, CDR2 FQNEAQ (reference sequence). This CDR3 reads CASFRDRVETEAFF. The DNA of the CDR3 is TGTGCCAGCTTCCGGGACAGGGTGGAAACTGAAGCTTTCTTT.

A word on this clone: Compared with germline, one end of the junction differs, possibly owing to a read error. The gene calls are TRBV7-7 and TRBJ2-5, with 8 bases fitting TRBD2. The germline gives CDR1 SSHAT, CDR2 FNYEAQ (reference sequence). This CDR3 has 15 residues. Here the CDR3 reads CASSSAREGGETQYF. CDR3 in DNA: TGTGCTAGCAGCTCGGCCCGGGAGGGGGGAGAGACCCAGTACTTC.

This clone came up once. In nucleotides, the CDR3 is TGTGCCAGCAGTGACCCGACAGAGAACCTTTACAATGAGCAGTTCTTC. Residues: CASSDPTENLYNEQFF. This sequence joins TRBV25-1 and TRBJ2-1; tentative D call: TRBD1 (5 bases). The CDR3 has 16 amino acids. With 3 bases removed from V and 4 bases from J, the gap between germline ends came to 16 bases. Germline V gene data show CDR1 as MGHDK and CDR2 as SYGVNS.

V and J are TRBV5-4 and TRBJ2-5; TRBD1 agrees at 8 bases. This CDR3 has 14 amino acids. Germline-derived CDR1 and CDR2 are SGHNT and YYREEE (reference sequence). After removal of 4 bases from V and 4 bases from J, the junction contained 6 bases not matched to a gene. CDR3 DNA sequence: TGTGCCAGCAGCACCGGACAGGGCGCAGAGACCCAGTACTTC. This sequence encodes CASSTGQGAETQYF.

The V call is TRBV2, the J call TRBJ1-5; D unclear. CDR3 length: 15 residues. Germline V CDR1 and CDR2: SNHLY, FYNNEI. The V end lost 1 base, the J end lost 0 bases, and 7 bases lay between the germline ends. CDR3 loop: CASSEDSHSNQPQHF. The DNA for the CDR3 is TGTGCCAGCAGTGAAGACAGCCATAGCAATCAGCCCCAGCATTTT. The full variable domain, its missing parts supplied by reference TRBV2 and TRBJ1-5, is EPEVTQTPSHQVTQMGQEVILRCVPISNHLYFYWYRQILGQKVEFLVSFYNNEISEKSEIFDDQFSVERPDGSNFTLKIRSTKLEDSAMYFCASSEDSHSNQPQHFGDGTRLSIL.

The chain joins TRBV5-1 to TRBJ2-2; no clear D. The germline V and J ends were trimmed by 0 bases and 6 bases, with 6 bases remaining between them. Germline CDR1 and CDR2: SGHRS and YFSETQ. The CDR3 runs 13 residues. This CDR3 reads CASSLDGAGELFF. The CDR3 DNA follows: TGCGCCAGCAGCTTGGATGGGGCCGGGGAGCTGTTTTTT.

This clone has only a few counts. The V gene is TRBV13, the J gene TRBJ2-5, with 9 bases aligning to TRBD2. This CDR3 has 14 amino acids. Per germline, CDR1 PRHDT and CDR2 FYEKMQ (reference sequence). The junction had 2 bases not matched to a gene; V was cut back by 1 base and J by 5 bases. CDR3 sequence (DNA): TGTGCCAGCAGCTTAGATGCGGGAGGGGAGACCCAGTACTTC. It is translated as CASSLDAGGETQYF.

The chain combines TRBV6-5 with TRBJ1-3; no firm D call. Trimming pared 3 bases from V and 2 bases from J, leaving 8 bases between. Germline CDR1 MNHEY, CDR2 SVGAGI. There are 14 residues in the CDR3. The CDR3 region has the DNA TGTGCCAGCAGTTATCGCGGTCCTGGAAACACCATATATTTT. Translating gives CASSYRGPGNTIYF.

CDR3 region: CASSQGLAGQTQYF. The CDR3 region has the DNA TGTGCCAGCAGCCAGGGGCTAGCAGGACAGACCCAGTACTTC. The chain combines TRBV9 with TRBJ2-5; a possible D gene is TRBD1 (6 bases). V was pared by 4 bases and J by 6 bases, with 16 bases between. Per germline, CDR1 SGDLS and CDR2 YYNGEE. The CDR3 length is 14 residues.

This clone was observed a few times. This sequence joins TRBV30 and TRBJ1-1; 8 bases map to TRBD1. Germline V CDR1 and CDR2: GTSNPN, SVGIG (reference sequence). The CDR3 is 11 amino acids. Losses at the gene ends were 7 bases for V and 5 bases for J; bases not matched to a gene: 3. The CDR3 nucleotides are TGTGCCTACAGGGGGTATACTGAAGCTTTCTTT. Translating it yields CAYRGYTEAFF.

This clone was detected a few times. The V gene is TRBV11-1, the J gene TRBJ1-1; D gene uncertain. Germline CDR1 and CDR2: SGHAT and FQDESV (reference sequence). The CDR3 consists of 13 residues. Trimming cost V 2 bases and J 0 bases, with 4 bases left between them. CDR3 loop: CASSLYMNTEAFF. CDR3 in DNA: TGTGCCAGCAGCTTATACATGAACACTGAAGCTTTCTTT.

The chain employs TRBV7-6 and TRBJ2-3; D is unclear. CDR3 length: 16 amino acids. Trimming cost V 7 bases and J 4 bases, with 21 bases left between them. Germline V gene sequence: CDR1 SGHVS, CDR2 FNYEAQ. In DNA form, the CDR3 reads TGTGCCAGCACCGGCCGTGTGGGGTGGACCCCAGATACGCAGTATTTT. It specifies CASTGRVGWTPDTQYF.

The chain is built from TRBV13 and TRBJ2-7; TRBD2 aligns across 8 bases. The CDR3 covers 14 residues. Germline values: CDR1 PRHDT, CDR2 FYEKMQ (reference sequence). J was trimmed by 6 bases and V by 8 bases; bases with no gene match: 12. The CDR3 spells CASHHPRGGSEQYF. The CDR3 nucleotides are TGTGCCAGCCATCACCCCCGGGGGGGTTCCGAGCAGTACTTC.

The rearrangement uses TRBV7-2 and TRBJ2-2; 7 bases fit TRBD1. Germline values: CDR1 SGHTA, CDR2 FQGNSA. CDR3 length: 15 residues. J lost 4 bases, V lost 4 bases, and 6 bases had no gene match. CDR3 amino acids: CASSSRQGPTGELFF. DNA for the CDR3: TGTGCCAGCAGCTCGAGACAGGGTCCCACCGGGGAGCTGTTTTTT.

V is TRBV19 and J is TRBJ2-4, with TRBD2 matching 16 bases. Germline loops: CDR1 LNHDA, CDR2 SQIVND (reference sequence). The length of the CDR3 is 18 residues. After removal of 3 bases from V and 6 bases from J, the junction contained 8 bases not matched to a gene. The CDR3 DNA is TGTGCCAGTAGTATGAGGGGACTAGCGGGAGGGCCTTTAAACATTCAGTACTTC. Amino acid sequence: CASSMRGLAGGPLNIQYF.

The chain combines TRBV19 with TRBJ2-3; D unclear. Looked up from germline, CDR1 is LNHDA and CDR2 is SQIVND (reference sequence). Trimming removed 7 bases from V and 1 base from J, with 12 bases in between. The CDR3 totals 14 residues. The CDR3: CASTLTGGTDTQYF. The CDR3 region has the DNA TGTGCCAGTACTCTAACTGGCGGCACAGATACGCAGTATTTT. The full variable domain, rest sourced from reference TRBV19 and TRBJ2-3, is DGGITQSPKYLFRKEGQNVTLSCEQNLNHDAMYWYRQDPGQGLRLIYYSQIVNDFQKGDIAEGYSVSREKKESFPLTVTSAQKNPTAFYLCASTLTGGTDTQYFGPGTRLTVL.

The chain recombines TRBV5-1 with TRBJ2-7, with TRBD2 matching 7 bases. Germline V gene sequence: CDR1 SGHRS, CDR2 YFSETQ. The CDR3 spans 14 residues. With 7 bases clipped from V and 6 bases from J, the junction kept 13 bases outside the gene matches. The CDR3: CASYSGEGTSEQYF. DNA of the CDR3: TGCGCCAGCTACTCTGGGGAGGGGACCTCCGAGCAGTACTTC. Combining the CDR3 with reference TRBV5-1 and TRBJ2-7 gives the whole variable domain KAGVTQTPRYLIKTRGQQVTLSCSPISGHRSVSWYQQTPGQGLQFLFEYFSETQRNKGNFPGRFSGRQFSNSRSEMNVSTLELGDSALYLCASYSGEGTSEQYFGPGTRLTVT.

The chain couples TRBV2 to TRBJ1-1, with a tentative D call TRBD1 (6 bases). The germline V gene encodes CDR1 SNHLY and CDR2 FYNNEI. Trimming took off 4 bases at V and 7 bases at J, with 16 bases between the two ends. The CDR3 is 14 amino acids. CDR3 nucleotide sequence: TGTGCCAGCAGTGGGGGTACAGGGACTGGTGAAGCTTTCTTT. Its protein product is CASSGGTGTGEAFF. Full variable domain (remainder filled in from reference TRBV2 and TRBJ1-1): EPEVTQTPSHQVTQMGQEVILRCVPISNHLYFYWYRQILGQKVEFLVSFYNNEISEKSEIFDDQFSVERPDGSNFTLKIRSTKLEDSAMYFCASSGGTGTGEAFFGQGTRLTVV.

The chain couples TRBV6-6 to TRBJ1-1, with D unclear. CDR3 length: 15 amino acids. Between the trimmed V and J ends, which lost 0 bases and 8 bases, there was a span of 16 bases. The germline V gene encodes CDR1 MNHNY and CDR2 SVGAGI (reference sequence). The CDR3 loop is CASSYSPINGREAFF. The CDR3, as DNA: TGTGCCAGCAGTTACTCGCCCATCAACGGAAGGGAAGCTTTCTTT.

The chain couples TRBV7-2 to TRBJ2-5; possibly TRBD2 for D (6 bases). Germline CDR1 and CDR2: SGHTA and FQGNSA. The CDR3 loop spans 14 amino acids. The V and J ends lost 5 bases and 4 bases respectively, with 14 bases between them. For the CDR3, the DNA is TGTGCCAGCAGCAGAAGGACTATGAGAGAGACCCAGTACTTC. This sequence encodes CASSRRTMRETQYF.

The chain is built from TRBV30 and TRBJ2-1, with TRBD1 identical over 8 bases. The CDR3 sequence is 14 residues long. After removal of 5 bases from V and 9 bases from J, the junction contained 12 bases not matched to a gene. Germline CDR1 is GTSNPN and CDR2 is SVGIG (reference sequence). The CDR3 region has the DNA TGTGCCTGGTGTACAGGGGGGACAACATGTGAGCAGTTCTTC. Amino acid sequence: CAWCTGGTTCEQFF.

The chain links TRBV6-1 to TRBJ1-4; no clear D. Germline CDR1 reads MNHNS; CDR2 reads SASEGT. The CDR3 spans 14 residues. V lost 0 bases, J lost 16 bases, and 18 bases lay in between. CDR3 sequence: CASSEARSLGRWFF. In DNA, the CDR3 is TGTGCCAGCAGTGAAGCTCGGTCCCTCGGTCGTTGGTTTTTT.

This chain joins TRBV14 and TRBJ2-5; TRBD2 agrees at 13 bases. CDR3 length: 16 residues. V was pared by 5 bases and J by 3 bases, with 6 bases of the junction left unmatched. Germline CDR1 SGHDN, CDR2 FVKESK. The CDR3 here is CASSKAGTSGEETQYF. The DNA for the CDR3 is TGTGCCAGCAGCAAAGCCGGGACTAGCGGGGAAGAGACCCAGTACTTC.

The J gene is TRBJ1-5, the V gene TRBV5-1; unclear D gene. The CDR3 runs 13 residues. In germline, CDR1 is SGHRS, CDR2 YFSETQ. V gave up 2 bases and J gave up 7 bases, with 10 bases separating them. Written as DNA, the CDR3 is TGCGCCAGCAGCTTCGGCCCGGACCAGCCCCAGCATTTT. This translates into CASSFGPDQPQHF.